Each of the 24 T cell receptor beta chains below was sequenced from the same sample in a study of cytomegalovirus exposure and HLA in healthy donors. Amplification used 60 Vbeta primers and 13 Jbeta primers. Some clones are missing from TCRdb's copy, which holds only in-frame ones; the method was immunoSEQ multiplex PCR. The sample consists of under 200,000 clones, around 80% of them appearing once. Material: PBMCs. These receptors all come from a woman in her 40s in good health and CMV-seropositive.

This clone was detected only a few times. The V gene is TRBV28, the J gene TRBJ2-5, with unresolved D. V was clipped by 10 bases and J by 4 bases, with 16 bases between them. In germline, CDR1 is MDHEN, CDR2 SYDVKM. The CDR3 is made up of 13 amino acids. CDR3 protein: CAIDPSRGETQYF. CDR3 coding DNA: TGTGCCATCGACCCGAGTCGAGGAGAGACCCAGTACTTC. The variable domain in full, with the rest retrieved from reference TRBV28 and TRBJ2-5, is DVKVTQSSRYLVKRTGEKVFLECVQDMDHENMFWYRQDPGLGLRLIYFSYDVKMKEKGDIPEGYSVSREKKERFSLILESASTNQTSMYLCAIDPSRGETQYFGPGTRLLVL.

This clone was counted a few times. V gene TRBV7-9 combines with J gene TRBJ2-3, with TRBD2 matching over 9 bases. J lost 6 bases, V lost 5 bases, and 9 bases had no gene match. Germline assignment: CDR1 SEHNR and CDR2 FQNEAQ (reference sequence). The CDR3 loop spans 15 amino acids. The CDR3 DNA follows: TGTGCCAGCAGCCCAGGGACTAGCTTCGGGGATACGCAGTATTTT. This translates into CASSPGTSFGDTQYF. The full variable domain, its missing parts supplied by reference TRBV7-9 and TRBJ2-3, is DTGVSQNPRHKITKRGQNVTFRCDPISEHNRLYWYRQTLGQGPEFLTYFQNEAQLEKSRLLSDRFSAERPKGSFSTLEIQRTEQGDSAMYLCASSPGTSFGDTQYFGPGTRLTVL.

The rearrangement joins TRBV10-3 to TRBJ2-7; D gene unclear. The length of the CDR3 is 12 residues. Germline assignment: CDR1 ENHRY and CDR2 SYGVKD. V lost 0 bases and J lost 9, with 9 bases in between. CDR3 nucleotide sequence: TGTGCCATCAGTGAGTCTAGCCCCATGCAGTACTTC. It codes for CAISESSPMQYF.

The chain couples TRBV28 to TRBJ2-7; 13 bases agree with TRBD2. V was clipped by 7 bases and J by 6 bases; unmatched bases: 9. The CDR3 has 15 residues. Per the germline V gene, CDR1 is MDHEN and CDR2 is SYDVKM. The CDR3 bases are TGTGCCAGCAACCCCCCCGGGACTAGCGGGATCGAGCAGTACTTC. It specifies CASNPPGTSGIEQYF.

CDR3 in DNA: TGCGCCAGCAGCTTAGGGGCAGGGGGCCTCGCGGGAGCAGCCAAAAACATTCAGTACTTC. Translated: CASSLGAGGLAGAAKNIQYF. The V and J genes are TRBV5-1 and TRBJ2-4; perhaps TRBD1 as D (8 bases). Germline V gene lookup returns CDR1 SGHRS and CDR2 YFSETQ. V was cut by 2 bases and J by 0 bases, with 24 bases left in between. This CDR3 has 20 amino acids. The full variable domain, its missing parts supplied by reference TRBV5-1 and TRBJ2-4, is KAGVTQTPRYLIKTRGQQVTLSCSPISGHRSVSWYQQTPGQGLQFLFEYFSETQRNKGNFPGRFSGRQFSNSRSEMNVSTLELGDSALYLCASSLGAGGLAGAAKNIQYFGAGTRLSVL.

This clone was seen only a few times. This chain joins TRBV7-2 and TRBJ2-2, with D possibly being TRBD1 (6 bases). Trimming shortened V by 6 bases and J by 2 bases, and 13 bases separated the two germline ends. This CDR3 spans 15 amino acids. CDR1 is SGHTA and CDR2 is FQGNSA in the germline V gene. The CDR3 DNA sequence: TGTGCCAGCAGTTACGACAGGACCAACACCGGGGAGCTGTTTTTT. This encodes CASSYDRTNTGELFF.

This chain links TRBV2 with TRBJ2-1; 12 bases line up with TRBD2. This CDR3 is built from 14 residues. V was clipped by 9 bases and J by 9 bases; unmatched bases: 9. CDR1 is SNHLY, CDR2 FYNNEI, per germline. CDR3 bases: TGTGCCAGGGATTGGACTAGCGGGATATCTGAGCAGTTCTTC. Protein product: CARDWTSGISEQFF. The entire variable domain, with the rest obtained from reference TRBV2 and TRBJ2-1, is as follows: EPEVTQTPSHQVTQMGQEVILRCVPISNHLYFYWYRQILGQKVEFLVSFYNNEISEKSEIFDDQFSVERPDGSNFTLKIRSTKLEDSAMYFCARDWTSGISEQFFGPGTRLTVL.

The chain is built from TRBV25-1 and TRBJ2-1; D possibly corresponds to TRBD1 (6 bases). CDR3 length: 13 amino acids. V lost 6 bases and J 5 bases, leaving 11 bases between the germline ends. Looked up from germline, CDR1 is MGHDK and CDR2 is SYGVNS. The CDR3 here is CASRPQGNNEQFF. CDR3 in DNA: TGTGCCAGCAGACCACAGGGAAACAATGAGCAGTTCTTC. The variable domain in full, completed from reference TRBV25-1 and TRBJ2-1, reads EADIYQTPRYLVIGTGKKITLECSQTMGHDKMYWYQQDPGMELHLIHYSYGVNSTEKGDLSSESTVSRIRTEHFPLTLESARPSHTSQYLCASRPQGNNEQFFGPGTRLTVL.

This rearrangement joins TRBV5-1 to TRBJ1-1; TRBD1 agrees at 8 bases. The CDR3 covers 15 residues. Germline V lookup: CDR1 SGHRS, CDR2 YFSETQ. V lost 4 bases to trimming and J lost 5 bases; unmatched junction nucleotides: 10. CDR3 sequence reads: CASSHLTGDGTEAFF. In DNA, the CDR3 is TGCGCCAGCAGCCACCTGACAGGGGATGGGACTGAAGCTTTCTTT.

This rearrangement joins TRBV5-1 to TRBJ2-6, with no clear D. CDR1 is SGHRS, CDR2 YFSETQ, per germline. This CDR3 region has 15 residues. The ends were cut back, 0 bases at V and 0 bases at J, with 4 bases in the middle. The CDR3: CASSLGSSGANVLTF. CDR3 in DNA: TGCGCCAGCAGCTTGGGGAGCTCTGGGGCCAACGTCCTGACTTTC. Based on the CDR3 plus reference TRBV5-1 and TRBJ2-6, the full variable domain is KAGVTQTPRYLIKTRGQQVTLSCSPISGHRSVSWYQQTPGQGLQFLFEYFSETQRNKGNFPGRFSGRQFSNSRSEMNVSTLELGDSALYLCASSLGSSGANVLTFGAGSRLTVL.

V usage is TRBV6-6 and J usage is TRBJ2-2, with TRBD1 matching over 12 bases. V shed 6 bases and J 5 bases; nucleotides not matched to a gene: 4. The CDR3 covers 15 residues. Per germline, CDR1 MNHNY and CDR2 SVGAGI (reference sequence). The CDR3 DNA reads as TGTGCCAGCAGCCGGGGACAGGGGGCGACCGGGGAGCTGTTTTTT. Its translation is CASSRGQGATGELFF.

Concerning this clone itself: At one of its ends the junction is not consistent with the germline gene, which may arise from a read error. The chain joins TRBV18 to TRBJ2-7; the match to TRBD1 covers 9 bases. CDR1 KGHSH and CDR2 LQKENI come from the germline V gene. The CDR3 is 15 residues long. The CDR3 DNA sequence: TGTGCCAGCTCCCCACCGGGACAGGGAGCCTACGAGCAGTACTTC. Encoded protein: CASSPPGQGAYEQYF.

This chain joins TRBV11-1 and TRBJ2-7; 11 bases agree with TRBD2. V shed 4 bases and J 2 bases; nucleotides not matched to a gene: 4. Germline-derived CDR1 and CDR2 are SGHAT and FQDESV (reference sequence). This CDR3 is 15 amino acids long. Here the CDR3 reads CASSSIAGGPYEQYF. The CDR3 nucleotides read TGTGCCAGCAGCTCCATAGCGGGAGGGCCCTACGAGCAGTACTTC.

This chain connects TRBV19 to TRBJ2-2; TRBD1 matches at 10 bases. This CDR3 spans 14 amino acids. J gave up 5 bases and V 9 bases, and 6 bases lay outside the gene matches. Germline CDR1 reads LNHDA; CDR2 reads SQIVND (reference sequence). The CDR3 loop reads CASLGQGKTGELFF. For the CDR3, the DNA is TGTGCCAGCTTGGGACAGGGGAAAACCGGGGAGCTGTTTTTT.

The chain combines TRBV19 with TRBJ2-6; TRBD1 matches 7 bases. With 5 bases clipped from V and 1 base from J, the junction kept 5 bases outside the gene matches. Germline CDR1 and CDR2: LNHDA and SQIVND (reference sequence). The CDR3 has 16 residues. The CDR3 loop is CASSLGQVSGANVLTF. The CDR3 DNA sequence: TGTGCCAGTAGTCTCGGACAGGTTTCTGGGGCCAACGTCCTGACTTTC.

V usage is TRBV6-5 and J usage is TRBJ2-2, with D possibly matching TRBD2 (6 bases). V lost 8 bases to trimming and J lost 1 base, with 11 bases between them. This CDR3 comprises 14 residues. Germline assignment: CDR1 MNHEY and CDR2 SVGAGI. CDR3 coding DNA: TGTGCCAGCTCTAACGGGGGGAACACCGGGGAGCTGTTTTTT. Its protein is CASSNGGNTGELFF.

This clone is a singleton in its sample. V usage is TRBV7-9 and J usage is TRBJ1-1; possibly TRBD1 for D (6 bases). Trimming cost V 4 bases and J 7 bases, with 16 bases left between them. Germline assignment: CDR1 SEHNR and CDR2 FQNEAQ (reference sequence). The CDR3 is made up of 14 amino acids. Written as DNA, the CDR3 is TGTGCCAGCAGCTCCCTACAGGGAATCGGTGAAGCTTTCTTT. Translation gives CASSSLQGIGEAFF.

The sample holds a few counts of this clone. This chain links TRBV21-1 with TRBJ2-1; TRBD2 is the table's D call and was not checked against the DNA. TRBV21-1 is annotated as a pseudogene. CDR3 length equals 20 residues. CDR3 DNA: TGTGCCAGCAGCAAGAAAGGACTAGCGGGAGGGCCATGGGATTACAATGAGCAGTTCTTC. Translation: CASSKKGLAGGPWDYNEQFF.

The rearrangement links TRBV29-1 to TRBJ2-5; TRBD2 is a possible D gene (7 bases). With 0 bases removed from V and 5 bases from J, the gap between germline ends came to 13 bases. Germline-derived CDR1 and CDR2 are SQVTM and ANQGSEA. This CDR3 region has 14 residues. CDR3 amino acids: CSVEEGGGGETQYF. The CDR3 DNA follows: TGCAGCGTTGAAGAAGGAGGGGGAGGGGAGACCCAGTACTTC.

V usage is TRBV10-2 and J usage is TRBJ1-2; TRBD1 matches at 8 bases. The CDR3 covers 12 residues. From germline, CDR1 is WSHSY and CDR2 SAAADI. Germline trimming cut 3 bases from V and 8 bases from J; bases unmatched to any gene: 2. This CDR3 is CASSDRGRGYTF. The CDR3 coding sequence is TGCGCCAGCAGTGACAGGGGGCGCGGCTACACCTTC.

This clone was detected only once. The CDR3 loop is CASSIRLTRTGGNEQYF. CDR3 nucleotides: TGTGCCAGTAGTATACGCCTCACGAGGACAGGGGGTAACGAGCAGTACTTC. The chain couples TRBV19 to TRBJ2-7; 10 bases are a match to TRBD1. Germline V lookup: CDR1 LNHDA, CDR2 SQIVND (reference sequence). V lost 2 bases and J lost 5; bases outside the gene matches: 12. This CDR3 region has 17 residues. Full variable domain (outside the CDR3, taken from reference TRBV19 and TRBJ2-7): DGGITQSPKYLFRKEGQNVTLSCEQNLNHDAMYWYRQDPGQGLRLIYYSQIVNDFQKGDIAEGYSVSREKKESFPLTVTSAQKNPTAFYLCASSIRLTRTGGNEQYFGPGTRLTVT.

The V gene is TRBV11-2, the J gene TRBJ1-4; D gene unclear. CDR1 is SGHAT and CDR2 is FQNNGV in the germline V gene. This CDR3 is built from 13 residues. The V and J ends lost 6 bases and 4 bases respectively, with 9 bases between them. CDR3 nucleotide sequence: TGTGCCAGCAGACGGGGTCTTAATGAAAAACTGTTTTTT. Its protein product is CASRRGLNEKLFF. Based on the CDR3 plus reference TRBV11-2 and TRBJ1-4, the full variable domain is EAGVAQSPRYKIIEKRQSVAFWCNPISGHATLYWYQQILGQGPKLLIQFQNNGVVDDSQLPKDRFSAERLKGVDSTLKIQPAKLEDSAVYLCASRRGLNEKLFFGSGTQLSVL.

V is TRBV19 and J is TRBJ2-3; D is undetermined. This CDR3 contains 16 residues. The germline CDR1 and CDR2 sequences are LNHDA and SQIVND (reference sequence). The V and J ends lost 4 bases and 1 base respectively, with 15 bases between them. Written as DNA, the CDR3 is TGTGCCAGTAGTAATAGTCTAGTATGGGGCACAGATACGCAGTATTTT. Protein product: CASSNSLVWGTDTQYF.

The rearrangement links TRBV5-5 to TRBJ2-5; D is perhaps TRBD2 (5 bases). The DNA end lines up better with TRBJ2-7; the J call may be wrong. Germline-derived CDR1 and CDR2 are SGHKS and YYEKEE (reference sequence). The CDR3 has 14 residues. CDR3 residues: CASSSARDSDEQYF. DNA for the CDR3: TGTGCCAGCAGCTCAGCACGGGATTCCGACGAGCAGTACTTC.